This TCR beta chain was identified during a study of cytomegalovirus exposure and HLA in healthy donors. Study background: The 120 or so validation repertoires matched the approximately 700 first-cohort repertoires in platform, a later analysis reported. Findings of the study overall: Reported results showed that the classifier diagnosed cytomegalovirus status with high specificity and sensitivity. Many donors carried some public TCRs, although rarity characterized most TCR sequences.

V lost 7 bases, J lost 8 bases, and 8 bases stayed unmatched. The CDR3 spans 14 residues. Per germline, CDR1 LNHDA and CDR2 SQIVND (reference sequence). Concerning this clone itself: Its specificity is unknown.

This table comes from immunoSEQ multiplex PCR, and its TCRdb copy is limited to in-frame clones, with some not included. The sample lists around 160,000 clones, around four fifths occurring once. J is TRBJ2-1 and V is TRBV19; 10 bases map to TRBD1. The TCR originated in a man under 40 in good health and CMV-seropositive. The sequenced sample consisted of PBMCs. CDR3 amino acids: CASTPTGGLYEQFF. In DNA, the CDR3 is TGTGCCAGTACTCCGACAGGGGGCCTCTATGAGCAGTTCTTC. The whole variable domain, filled in from reference TRBV19 and TRBJ2-1, reads DGGITQSPKYLFRKEGQNVTLSCEQNLNHDAMYWYRQDPGQGLRLIYYSQIVNDFQKGDIAEGYSVSREKKESFPLTVTSAQKNPTAFYLCASTPTGGLYEQFFGPGTRLTVL.